This entry lists 4 T cell receptor beta chains sequenced from one sample in a study of blood T cell repertoires in COVID-19. Sequencing used immunoSEQ multiplex PCR; TCRdb keeps in-frame clones, though not all of them. The data contain roughly 33,000 clones, 88% of them seen just once; the ten biggest clones take up 6.3%. Sequencing was carried out using peripheral blood. The receptors derive from a human donor in a cohort sampled during active COVID-19.

The rearrangement links TRBV5-1 to TRBJ2-1; 7 bases are a match to TRBD2. J gave up 6 bases and V 4 bases, and 16 bases lay outside the gene matches. CDR1 and CDR2 from the germline V gene are SGHRS and YFSETQ. The CDR3 contains 17 residues. CDR3 nucleotides: TGCGCCAGCAGCCAAGAGGTGGGGAGGGTGATGGGCAATGAGCAGTTCTTC. Its translation: CASSQEVGRVMGNEQFF. Full variable domain (rest looked up from reference TRBV5-1 and TRBJ2-1): KAGVTQTPRYLIKTRGQQVTLSCSPISGHRSVSWYQQTPGQGLQFLFEYFSETQRNKGNFPGRFSGRQFSNSRSEMNVSTLELGDSALYLCASSQEVGRVMGNEQFFGPGTRLTVL.

This rearrangement joins TRBV25-1 to TRBJ2-5; D call uncertain. V was shortened by 6 bases and J by 2 bases, with 13 bases between the two germline ends. The germline gives CDR1 MGHDK, CDR2 SYGVNS. The CDR3 has 14 amino acids. The CDR3 is CASSPLEIQETQYF. CDR3 coding DNA: TGTGCCAGCAGCCCCCTGGAGATACAAGAGACCCAGTACTTC.

The chain links TRBV18 to TRBJ2-7; possibly TRBD1 for D (6 bases). Germline-derived CDR1 and CDR2 are KGHSH and LQKENI. The CDR3 contains 15 residues. With 1 base removed from V and 3 bases from J, the gap between germline ends came to 13 bases. This CDR3 is CASSPLRTEHYEQYF. The DNA for the CDR3 is TGTGCCAGCTCACCACTACGGACAGAGCACTACGAGCAGTACTTC.

This rearrangement joins TRBV19 to TRBJ2-1, with 14 bases lining up with TRBD2. Trimming removed 6 bases from V and 10 bases from J; junction bases left unmatched: 17. This CDR3 has 18 residues. Germline CDR1 LNHDA, CDR2 SQIVND (reference sequence). CDR3 region: CASRKGTSGGLRGKEQFF. CDR3 nucleotides: TGTGCCAGTAGGAAAGGGACTAGCGGGGGCCTCCGGGGTAAGGAGCAGTTCTTC.